This T cell receptor beta chain was recovered during a study of blood T cell repertoires in COVID-19. Symptom resolution, clearance, or two negative PCRs marked donors in Cohort 3 as recovered. Method: immunoSEQ multiplex PCR; TCRdb's copy keeps in-frame clones and lacks some. The data show 150,000 to 200,000 clones, 88% seen once. The J segment lost 3 bases and the V segment lost 7 bases, leaving 5 bases of the junction unmatched. CDR1 and CDR2 (germline): MNHEY, SVGAGI. The CDR3 sequence is 13 residues long. This clone was recorded once. The source of this sequence is a woman aged 18-35 years who had recovered from COVID-19. Material: PBMCs or T cells enriched from blood (not recorded which). The V call is TRBV6-5, the J call TRBJ2-7; 8 bases are shared with TRBD1. The CDR3 DNA is TGTGCCAGCACGGGGACAGGAGTCTACGAGCAGTACTTC. As protein: CASTGTGVYEQYF.